This is a list of T cell receptor beta chains from one sample in a study of shared clonotypes between healthy human individuals. The repertoire was sequenced with immunoSEQ multiplex PCR; TCRdb's copy has only in-frame clones and lacks some. The table records a few million clones, approximately 92% of them present only once. Sequenced sample: naive CD8+ T cells from PBMCs. These receptors were taken from a man aged 18 to 30 in good health. Some clones in this sample may be carry-over from other donors' samples. The CDR3 runs from the conserved cysteine through the conserved F or W. Fields, in order: J gene, clone size, D gene, V gene, CDR3 protein, CDR3 DNA. D genes are given only for firm matches. Not all rows give a size; the values are once, few, many and, for expanded clones, a class.

TRBJ1-2	.	.	TRBV27	CASSLSTRGGYGYTF	TGTGCCAGCAGTTTATCCACAAGGGGAGGCTATGGCTACACCTTC
TRBJ1-4	.	.	TRBV5-4	CASSVGETNEKLFF	TGTGCCAGCAGCGTGGGGGAAACTAATGAAAAACTGTTTTTT
TRBJ2-5	.	.	TRBV29-1	CSVVGGTGNQETQYF	TGCAGCGTTGTCGGAGGGACCGGGAATCAAGAGACCCAGTACTTC
TRBJ2-2	.	.	TRBV5-6	CASSFLRRNTGELFF	TGTGCCAGCAGCTTCCTCAGGAGGAACACCGGGGAGCTGTTTTTT
TRBJ2-1	.	.	TRBV7-6	CASSLGATGYNEQFF	TGTGCCAGCAGCTTAGGAGCGACTGGCTACAATGAGCAGTTCTTC
TRBJ2-7	.	.	TRBV4-2	CASSQGLDYEQYF	TGTGCCAGCAGCCAAGGCCTTGACTACGAGCAGTACTTC
TRBJ1-5	.	.	TRBV2	CASRVAGSNQPQHF	TGTGCCAGCAGGGTAGCGGGTAGCAATCAGCCCCAGCATTTT
TRBJ2-1	.	.	TRBV7-9	CASSSTARSDRSYNEQFF	TGTGCCAGCAGCTCCACGGCCCGAAGTGACAGATCCTACAATGAGCAGTTCTTC
TRBJ1-1	.	.	TRBV6-1	CASLREEEAFF	TGTGCCAGCTTGCGAGAGGAAGAAGCTTTCTTT
TRBJ1-2	.	TRBD1	TRBV2	CASSEWTGGGYTF	TGTGCCAGCAGTGAGTGGACAGGGGGTGGCTACACCTTC
TRBJ2-7	.	.	TRBV7-8	CASSLGLGGVGEQYF	TGTGCCAGCAGCTTAGGTCTAGGGGGGGTAGGCGAGCAGTACTTC
TRBJ1-1	.	.	TRBV5-6	CASTLGARPTAFF	TGTGCCAGCACCCTGGGGGCAAGACCAACAGCTTTCTTT
TRBJ1-2	once	.	TRBV7-9	CASSFLSWADYGYTF	TGTGCCAGCAGCTTCCTTAGTTGGGCCGACTATGGCTACACCTTC
TRBJ2-2	once	.	TRBV5-1	CASSLTLSGTGELFF	TGCGCCAGCAGCTTGACGCTCTCAGGGACCGGGGAGCTGTTTTTT
TRBJ2-7	.	.	TRBV7-9	CASSLGGLASEQYF	TGTGCCAGCAGCTTAGGAGGGCTAGCAAGCGAGCAGTACTTC
TRBJ1-2	.	TRBD1	TRBV7-9	CASSRNGQGLGYTF	TGTGCCAGCAGCCGGAACGGACAGGGTCTGGGCTACACCTTC
TRBJ1-1	.	.	TRBV9	CASTPGPRFVNTEAFF	TGTGCCAGCACCCCAGGGCCGAGGTTCGTGAACACTGAAGCTTTCTTT
TRBJ2-6	.	TRBD2	TRBV9	CASSLSSGRISGANVLTF	TGTGCCAGCAGCCTTTCTAGCGGGAGGATATCTGGGGCCAACGTCCTGACTTTC
TRBJ1-5	.	.	TRBV10-2	CASSGEDGGPQHF	TGCGCCAGCAGTGGGGAGGATGGGGGTCCCCAGCATTTT
TRBJ1-2	once	TRBD1	TRBV28	CASSFVGGQGGYTF	TGTGCCAGCAGTTTCGTAGGGGGACAGGGTGGCTACACCTTC
TRBJ1-1	.	.	TRBV4-1	CASSQDWVMNTEAFF	TGCGCCAGCAGCCAAGATTGGGTTATGAACACTGAAGCTTTCTTT
TRBJ2-5	.	.	TRBV7-9	CASSATQGVGETQYF	TGTGCCAGCAGCGCCACACAGGGTGTAGGGGAGACCCAGTACTTC
TRBJ1-1	.	.	TRBV5-1	CASSPYRDATEAFF	TGCGCCAGCAGCCCGTACAGGGACGCCACTGAAGCTTTCTTT
TRBJ1-5	.	TRBD1	TRBV7-8	CASSSTGVGNQPQHF	TGTGCCAGCAGCTCGACAGGGGTAGGGAATCAGCCCCAGCATTTT
TRBJ2-5	once	.	TRBV18	CASSPPASRGETQYF	TGTGCCAGCTCACCACCGGCTAGCCGAGGGGAGACCCAGTACTTC
TRBJ1-1	few	.	TRBV28	CASSLDWRNTEAFF	TGTGCCAGCAGTTTGGATTGGCGAAACACTGAAGCTTTCTTT
TRBJ2-2	.	.	TRBV7-9	CASSRGYTGELFF	TGTGCCAGCAGCCGCGGGTACACCGGGGAGCTGTTTTTT
TRBJ2-6	.	TRBD1	TRBV4-1	CASSQLPGQQSAGANVLTF	TGCGCCAGCAGCCAACTTCCGGGACAGCAATCAGCTGGGGCCAACGTCCTGACTTTC
TRBJ2-1	.	TRBD2	TRBV27	CASARGVPYNEQFF	TGTGCCAGCGCCCGGGGGGTCCCCTACAATGAGCAGTTCTTC
TRBJ1-1	few	TRBD1	TRBV4-1	CASSHGGQYTEAFF	TGCGCCAGCAGCCATGGGGGACAGTACACTGAAGCTTTCTTT
TRBJ2-1	.	.	TRBV18	CASSPPRYGYNEQFF	TGTGCCAGCTCACCACCGAGGTACGGGTACAATGAGCAGTTCTTC
TRBJ2-7	.	.	TRBV29-1	CSVDSSPNNEQYF	TGCAGCGTGGACTCCTCACCGAACAACGAGCAGTACTTC
TRBJ2-7	.	TRBD1	TRBV2	CASSEAAGGYEQYF	TGTGCCAGCAGTGAAGCTGCAGGGGGCTATGAGCAGTACTTC
TRBJ2-7	.	TRBD1	TRBV27	CASTTLGTGDEQYF	TGTGCCAGCACCACTCTAGGGACAGGCGACGAGCAGTACTTC
TRBJ2-2	.	TRBD2	TRBV27	CASRVAGGTGELFF	TGTGCCAGCAGGGTAGCGGGCGGGACCGGGGAGCTGTTTTTT
TRBJ2-3	.	.	TRBV30	CAWSVSGRGAYTQYF	TGTGCCTGGAGTGTCTCGGGGAGGGGGGCATATACGCAGTATTTT
TRBJ2-4	.	.	TRBV12-5	CASGLESSILF	TGTGCTAGTGGTTTGGAATCCAGTATTCTCTTC
TRBJ2-5	.	TRBD1	TRBV2	CASSPPATGLETQYF	TGTGCCAGCAGTCCCCCCGCGACAGGGCTGGAGACCCAGTACTTC
TRBJ2-1	.	TRBD2	TRBV28	CASSSRLAGGPDEQFF	TGTGCCAGCAGTTCACGACTAGCGGGAGGGCCCGATGAGCAGTTCTTC
TRBJ2-3	.	TRBD1	TRBV4-1	CASKQGAGADTQYF	TGCGCCAGCAAGCAGGGGGCTGGGGCAGATACGCAGTATTTT
TRBJ1-1	once	TRBD1	TRBV29-1	CSAEGQSGNTEAFF	TGCAGCGCCGAGGGACAGTCCGGGAACACTGAAGCTTTCTTT
TRBJ2-3	.	.	TRBV27	CASSFQPPRGTDTQYF	TGTGCCAGCAGTTTCCAGCCTCCTCGGGGCACAGATACGCAGTATTTT
TRBJ1-4	.	.	TRBV7-8	CASTPGVGNEKLFF	TGTGCCAGCACCCCGGGGGTGGGGAATGAAAAACTGTTTTTT
TRBJ2-1	.	TRBD2	TRBV29-1	CSAEGGRTSYNEQFF	TGCAGCGCTGAGGGCGGGAGGACCTCCTACAATGAGCAGTTCTTC
TRBJ2-1	.	.	TRBV7-9	CASSLGQSGSYNEQFF	TGTGCCAGCAGCTTGGGCCAGAGCGGCTCCTACAATGAGCAGTTCTTC
TRBJ2-7	.	.	TRBV5-1	CASSPAGVEQYF	TGCGCCAGCAGCCCGGCAGGGGTCGAGCAGTACTTC
TRBJ2-7	.	.	TRBV27	CASSLVGSYEQYF	TGTGCCAGCAGTTTGGTCGGATCCTACGAGCAGTACTTC
TRBJ1-4	.	TRBD1	TRBV11-2	CASSLLLTGESEKLFF	TGTGCCAGCAGCTTACTCCTGACAGGGGAGAGCGAAAAACTGTTTTTT